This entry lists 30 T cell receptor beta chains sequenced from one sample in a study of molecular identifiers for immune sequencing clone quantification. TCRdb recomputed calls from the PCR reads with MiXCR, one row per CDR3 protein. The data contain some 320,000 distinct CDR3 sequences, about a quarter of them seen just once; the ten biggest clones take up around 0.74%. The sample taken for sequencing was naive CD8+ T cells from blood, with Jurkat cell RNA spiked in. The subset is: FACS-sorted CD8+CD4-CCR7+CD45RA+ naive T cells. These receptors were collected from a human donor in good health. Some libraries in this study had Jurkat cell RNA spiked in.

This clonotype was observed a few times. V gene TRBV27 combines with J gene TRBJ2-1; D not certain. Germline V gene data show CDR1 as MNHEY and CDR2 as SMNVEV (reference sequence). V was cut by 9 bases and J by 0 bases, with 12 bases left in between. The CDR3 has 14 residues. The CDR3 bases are TGTGCCAGTCGGGTAGTGGGCTCCTACAATGAGCAGTTCTTC. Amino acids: CASRVVGSYNEQFF.

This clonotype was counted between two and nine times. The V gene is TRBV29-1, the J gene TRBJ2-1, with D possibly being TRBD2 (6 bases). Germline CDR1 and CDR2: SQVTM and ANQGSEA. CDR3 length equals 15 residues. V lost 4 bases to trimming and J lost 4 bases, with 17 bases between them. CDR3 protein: CSVGGHLAGYNEQFF. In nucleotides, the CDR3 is TGCAGCGTTGGCGGACACCTGGCGGGATACAATGAGCAGTTCTTC.

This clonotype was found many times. The CDR3 sequence: CASKSLTVETQYF. The DNA of the CDR3 is TGTGCCAGCAAAAGTCTTACGGTCGAGACCCAGTACTTC. The gene calls are TRBV7-6 and TRBJ2-5; D call uncertain. CDR3 size: 13 residues. Germline CDR1 is SGHVS and CDR2 is FNYEAQ. Trimming stripped 7 bases from V and 5 bases from J, with 14 bases between.

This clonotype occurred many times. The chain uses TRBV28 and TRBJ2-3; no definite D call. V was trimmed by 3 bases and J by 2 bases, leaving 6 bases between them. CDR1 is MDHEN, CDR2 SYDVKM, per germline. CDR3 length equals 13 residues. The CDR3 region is CASSFRATDTQYF. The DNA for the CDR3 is TGTGCCAGCAGTTTCCGGGCCACAGATACGCAGTATTTT.

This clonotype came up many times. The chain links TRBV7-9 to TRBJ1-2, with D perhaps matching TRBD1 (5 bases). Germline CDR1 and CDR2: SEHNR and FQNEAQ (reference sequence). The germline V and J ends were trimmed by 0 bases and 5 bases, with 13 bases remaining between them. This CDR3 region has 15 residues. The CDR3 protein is CASSLASQGWYGYTF. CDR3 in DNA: TGTGCCAGCAGCTTAGCCAGCCAGGGCTGGTATGGCTACACCTTC. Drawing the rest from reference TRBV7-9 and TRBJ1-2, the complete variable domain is DTGVSQNPRHKITKRGQNVTFRCDPISEHNRLYWYRQTLGQGPEFLTYFQNEAQLEKSRLLSDRFSAERPKGSFSTLEIQRTEQGDSAMYLCASSLASQGWYGYTFGSGTRLTVV.

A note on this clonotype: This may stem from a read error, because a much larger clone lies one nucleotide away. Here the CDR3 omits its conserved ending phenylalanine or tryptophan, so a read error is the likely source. The CDR3 spells CSALRTSGEYEQYS. Here the CDR3 DNA reads TGCAGTGCTCTCCGGACTAGCGGGGAATACGAGCAGTACTCC. The gene calls are TRBV20-1 and TRBJ2-7, with 12 bases aligning to TRBD2. This CDR3 has 14 residues. Germline CDR1 reads DFQATT; CDR2 reads SNEGSKA (reference sequence). The V segment lost 5 bases and the J segment 4 bases; nucleotides outside the gene matches: 6.

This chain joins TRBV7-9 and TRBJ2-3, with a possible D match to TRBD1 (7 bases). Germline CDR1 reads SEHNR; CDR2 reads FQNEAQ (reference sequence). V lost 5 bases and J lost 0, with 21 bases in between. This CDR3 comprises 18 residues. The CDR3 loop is CASSQHPAGQPSTDTQYF. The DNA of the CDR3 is TGTGCCAGCAGCCAGCACCCTGCGGGACAGCCCAGCACAGATACGCAGTATTTT.

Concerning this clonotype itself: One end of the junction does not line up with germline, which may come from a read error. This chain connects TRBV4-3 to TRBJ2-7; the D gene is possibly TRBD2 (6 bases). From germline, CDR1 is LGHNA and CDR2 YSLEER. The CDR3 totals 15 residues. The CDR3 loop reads CASSQGPGLVREQCF. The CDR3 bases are TGCGCCAGCAGCCAAGGGCCGGGACTCGTGAGGGAGCAGTGCTTC.

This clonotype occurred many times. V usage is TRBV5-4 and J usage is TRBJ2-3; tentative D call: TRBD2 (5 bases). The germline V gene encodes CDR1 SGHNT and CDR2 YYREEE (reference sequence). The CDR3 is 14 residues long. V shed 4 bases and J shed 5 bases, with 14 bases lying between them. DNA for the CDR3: TGTGCCAGCAGCCCACTAGTCCGGGGAGATACGCAGTATTTT. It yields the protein CASSPLVRGDTQYF. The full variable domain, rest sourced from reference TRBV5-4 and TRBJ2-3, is ETGVTQSPTHLIKTRGQQVTLRCSSQSGHNTVSWYQQALGQGPQFIFQYYREEENGRGNFPPRFSGLQFPNYSSELNVNALELDDSALYLCASSPLVRGDTQYFGPGTRLTVL.

Written as DNA, the CDR3 is TGTGCCATCAGCCGAGAGGGGGGCGCAGTCTCTGAAGCTTTCTTT. Its translation is CAISREGGAVSEAFF. The chain has TRBV10-3 and TRBJ1-1; perhaps TRBD1 as D (6 bases). CDR1 and CDR2 from the germline V gene are ENHRY and SYGVKD. CDR3 length: 15 residues. Trimming left V 6 bases short and J 6 bases short, with 20 bases between.

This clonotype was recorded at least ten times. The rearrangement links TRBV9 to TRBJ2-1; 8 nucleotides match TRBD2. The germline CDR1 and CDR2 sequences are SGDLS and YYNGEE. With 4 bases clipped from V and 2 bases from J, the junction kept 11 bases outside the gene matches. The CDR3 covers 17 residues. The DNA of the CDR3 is TGTGCCAGCAGCCCATGGACTAGCCCATACGCCTACAATGAGCAGTTCTTC. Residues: CASSPWTSPYAYNEQFF.

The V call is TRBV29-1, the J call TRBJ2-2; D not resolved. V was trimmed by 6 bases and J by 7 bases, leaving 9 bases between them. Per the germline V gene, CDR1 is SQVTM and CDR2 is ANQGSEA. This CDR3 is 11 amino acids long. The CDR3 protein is CSVRSSGELFF. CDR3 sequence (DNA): TGCAGCGTACGCTCCAGCGGGGAGCTGTTTTTT.

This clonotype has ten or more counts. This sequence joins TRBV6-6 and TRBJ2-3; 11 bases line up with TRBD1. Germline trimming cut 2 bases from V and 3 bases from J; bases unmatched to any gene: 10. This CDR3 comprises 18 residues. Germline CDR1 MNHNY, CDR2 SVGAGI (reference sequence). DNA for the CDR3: TGTGCCAGCAGTTACACGGCCCAGGGACAGGGGGTTACAGATACGCAGTATTTT. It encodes CASSYTAQGQGVTDTQYF.

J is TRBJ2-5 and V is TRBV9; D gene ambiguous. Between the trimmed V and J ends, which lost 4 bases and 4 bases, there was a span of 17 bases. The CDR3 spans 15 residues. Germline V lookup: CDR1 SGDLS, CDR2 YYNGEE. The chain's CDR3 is CASSPASFGSETQYF. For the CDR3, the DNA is TGTGCCAGCAGCCCCGCCTCGTTTGGTTCAGAGACCCAGTACTTC. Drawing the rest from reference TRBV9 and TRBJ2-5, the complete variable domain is DSGVTQTPKHLITATGQRVTLRCSPRSGDLSVYWYQQSLDQGLQFLIQYYNGEERAKGNILERFSAQQFPDLHSELNLSSLELGDSALYFCASSPASFGSETQYFGPGTRLLVL.

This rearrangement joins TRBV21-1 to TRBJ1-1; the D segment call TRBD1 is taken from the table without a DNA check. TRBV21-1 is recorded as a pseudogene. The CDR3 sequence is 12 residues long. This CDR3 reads CANGRPGTEAFF. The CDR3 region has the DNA TGTGCCAACGGACGCCCTGGAACTGAAGCTTTCTTT.

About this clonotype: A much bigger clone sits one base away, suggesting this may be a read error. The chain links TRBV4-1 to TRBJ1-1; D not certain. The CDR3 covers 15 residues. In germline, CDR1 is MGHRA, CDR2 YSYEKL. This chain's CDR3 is CVSSQGPALNTEAFF. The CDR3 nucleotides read TGCGTCAGCAGCCAAGGGCCAGCCCTGAACACTGAAGCTTTCTTT.

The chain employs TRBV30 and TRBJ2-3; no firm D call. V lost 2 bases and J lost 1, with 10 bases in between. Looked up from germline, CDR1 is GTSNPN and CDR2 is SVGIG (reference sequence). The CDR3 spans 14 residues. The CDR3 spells CAWSLTGGTDTQYF. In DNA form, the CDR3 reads TGTGCCTGGAGTCTGACTGGCGGCACAGATACGCAGTATTTT.

The CDR3, as DNA: TGTGCCAGCAGCCAAGAATTCAGTCAGAACACTGAAGCTTTCTTT. As protein: CASSQEFSQNTEAFF. This chain uses TRBV4-2 with TRBJ1-1, with D uncertain. This CDR3 is 15 amino acids long. In germline, CDR1 is LGHNA, CDR2 YNFKEQ. V lost 0 bases and J lost 1, with 9 bases in between.

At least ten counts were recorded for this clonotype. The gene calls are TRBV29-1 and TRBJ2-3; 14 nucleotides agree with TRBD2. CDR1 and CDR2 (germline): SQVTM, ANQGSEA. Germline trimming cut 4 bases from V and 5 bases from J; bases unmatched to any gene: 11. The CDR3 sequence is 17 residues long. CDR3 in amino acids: CSVGLAGGEVLVDTQYF. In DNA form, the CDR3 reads TGCAGCGTTGGACTAGCGGGAGGGGAAGTGTTGGTAGATACGCAGTATTTT.

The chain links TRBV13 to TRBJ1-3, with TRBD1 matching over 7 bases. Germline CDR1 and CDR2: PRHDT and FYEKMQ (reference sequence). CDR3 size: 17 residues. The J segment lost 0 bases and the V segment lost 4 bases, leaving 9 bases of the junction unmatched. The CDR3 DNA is TGTGCCAGCAGCTCTGGGACAGCCCCTTCCTCTGGAAACACCATATATTTT. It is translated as CASSSGTAPSSGNTIYF.

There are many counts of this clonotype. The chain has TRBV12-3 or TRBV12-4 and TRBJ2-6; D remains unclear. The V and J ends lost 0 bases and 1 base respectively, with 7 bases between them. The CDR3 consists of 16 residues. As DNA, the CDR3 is TGTGCCAGCAGTTTAGCGGGCTTGTCTGGGGCCAACGTCCTGACTTTC. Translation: CASSLAGLSGANVLTF.

The CDR3 DNA reads TGTGCCAGCAGCGTAGATAAGGGGTCCTACAATGAGCAGTTCTTC. Protein product: CASSVDKGSYNEQFF. The chain combines TRBV9 with TRBJ2-1; weak D call: TRBD1 (5 bases). V lost 0 bases and J lost 1, with 8 bases in between. The CDR3 is 15 amino acids. Germline CDR1 SGDLS, CDR2 YYNGEE.

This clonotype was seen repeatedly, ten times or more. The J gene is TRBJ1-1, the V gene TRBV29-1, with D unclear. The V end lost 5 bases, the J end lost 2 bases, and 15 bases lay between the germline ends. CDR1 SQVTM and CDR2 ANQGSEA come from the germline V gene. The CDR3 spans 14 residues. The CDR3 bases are TGCAGCGTTCTAGGCAGGAACCGTAACACTGAAGCTTTCTTT. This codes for CSVLGRNRNTEAFF.

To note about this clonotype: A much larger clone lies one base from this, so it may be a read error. CDR3: CACSNDRIGEQYF. CDR3 bases: TGTGCCTGTAGTAACGACCGCATCGGGGAGCAGTACTTC. The chain joins TRBV19 to TRBJ2-7; no reliable D call. Germline CDR1 and CDR2: LNHDA and SQIVND (reference sequence). The CDR3 covers 13 residues.

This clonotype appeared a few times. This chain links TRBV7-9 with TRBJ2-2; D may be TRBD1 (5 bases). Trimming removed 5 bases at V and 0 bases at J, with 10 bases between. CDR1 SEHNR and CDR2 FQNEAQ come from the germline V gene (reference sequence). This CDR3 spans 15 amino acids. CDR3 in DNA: TGTGCCAGCAGCCACCCGGACACGAACACCGGGGAGCTGTTTTTT. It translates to CASSHPDTNTGELFF.

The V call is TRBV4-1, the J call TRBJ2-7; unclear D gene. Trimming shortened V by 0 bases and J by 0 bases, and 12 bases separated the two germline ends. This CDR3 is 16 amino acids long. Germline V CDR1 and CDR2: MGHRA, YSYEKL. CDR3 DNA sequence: TGCGCCAGCAGCCAAGAAGGTCCGGAGACCTCCTACGAGCAGTACTTC. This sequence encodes CASSQEGPETSYEQYF.

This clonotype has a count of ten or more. CDR3 region: CASSAATGNQPQHF. CDR3 DNA: TGTGCCAGCAGCGCCGCGACGGGCAATCAGCCCCAGCATTTT. The genes are TRBV13 and TRBJ1-5; D gene unclear. The germline V and J ends were trimmed by 5 bases and 2 bases, with 10 bases remaining between them. From germline, CDR1 is PRHDT and CDR2 FYEKMQ (reference sequence). The CDR3 consists of 14 residues.

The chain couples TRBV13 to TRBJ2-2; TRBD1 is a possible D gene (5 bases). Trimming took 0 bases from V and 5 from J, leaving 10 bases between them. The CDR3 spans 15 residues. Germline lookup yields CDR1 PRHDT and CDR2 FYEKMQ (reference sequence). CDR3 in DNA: TGTGCCAGCAGCTTAGGTGGGGCTCGGACCGGGGAGCTGTTTTTT. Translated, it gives CASSLGGARTGELFF.

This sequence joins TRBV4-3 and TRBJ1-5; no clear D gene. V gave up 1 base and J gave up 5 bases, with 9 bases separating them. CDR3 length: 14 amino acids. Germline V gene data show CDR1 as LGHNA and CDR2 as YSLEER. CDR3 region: CASSQGGDDQPQHF. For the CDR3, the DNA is TGCGCCAGCAGCCAAGGAGGAGATGATCAGCCCCAGCATTTT.

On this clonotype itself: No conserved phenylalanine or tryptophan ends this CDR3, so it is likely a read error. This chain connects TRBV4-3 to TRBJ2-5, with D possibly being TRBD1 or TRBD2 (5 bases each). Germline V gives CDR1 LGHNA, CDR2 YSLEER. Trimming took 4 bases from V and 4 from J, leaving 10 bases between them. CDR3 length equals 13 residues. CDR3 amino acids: CASSPPGGETQYS. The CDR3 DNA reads TGCGCCAGCAGCCCGCCTGGGGGAGAGACCCAGTACTCC.